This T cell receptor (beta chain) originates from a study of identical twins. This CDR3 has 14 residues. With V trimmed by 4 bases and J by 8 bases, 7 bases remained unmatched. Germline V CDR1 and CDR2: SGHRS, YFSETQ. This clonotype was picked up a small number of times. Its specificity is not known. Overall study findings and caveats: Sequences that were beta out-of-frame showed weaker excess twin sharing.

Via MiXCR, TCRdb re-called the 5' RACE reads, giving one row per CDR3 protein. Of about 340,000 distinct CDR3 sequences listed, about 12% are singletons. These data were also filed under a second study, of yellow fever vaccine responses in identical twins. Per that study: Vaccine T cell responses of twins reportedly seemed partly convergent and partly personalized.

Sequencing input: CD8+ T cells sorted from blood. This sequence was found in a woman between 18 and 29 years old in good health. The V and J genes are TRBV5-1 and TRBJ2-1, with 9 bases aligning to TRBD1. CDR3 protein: CASSLWTGEDEQFF. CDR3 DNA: TGCGCCAGCAGCCTGTGGACAGGGGAGGATGAGCAGTTCTTC.